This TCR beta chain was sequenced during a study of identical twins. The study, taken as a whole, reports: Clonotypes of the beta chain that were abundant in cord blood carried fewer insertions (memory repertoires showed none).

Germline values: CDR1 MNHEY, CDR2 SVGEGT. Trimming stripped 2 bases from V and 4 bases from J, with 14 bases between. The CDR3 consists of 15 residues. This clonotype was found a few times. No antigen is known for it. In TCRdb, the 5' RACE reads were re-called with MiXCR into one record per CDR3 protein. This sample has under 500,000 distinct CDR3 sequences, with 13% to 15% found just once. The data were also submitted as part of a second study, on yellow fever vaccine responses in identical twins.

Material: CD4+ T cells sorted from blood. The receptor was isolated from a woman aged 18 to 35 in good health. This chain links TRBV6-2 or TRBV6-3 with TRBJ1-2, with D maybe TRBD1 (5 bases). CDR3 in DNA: TGTGCCAGCAGTTACGCCCCGGGACGGACCTATGGCTACACCTTC. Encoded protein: CASSYAPGRTYGYTF.